One T cell receptor beta chain is described in this entry. Its target is unknown. This entry belongs to a study of CD8+ T cells in alopecia areata. Whole-study findings and limits: In lesional scalp, particularly from alopecia totalis/universalis, clonality was higher than in normal scalp.

The ends were cut back, 0 bases at V and 9 bases at J, with 15 bases in the middle. Germline loops: CDR1 GTSNPN, CDR2 SVGIG (reference sequence). The CDR3 length is 14 residues. Treatment denoted: oral pan-JAK inhibitor, 5-10 mg twice daily. Extracted from the samples, RNA was reverse transcribed into cDNA to serve as the sequencing template. The repertoire was sequenced with immunoSEQ multiplex PCR; TCRdb's copy has only in-frame clones and lacks some. This table holds about 260,000 clones, around three fifths found once. The source is a human donor with alopecia areata. The chain links TRBV30 to TRBJ2-1; D gene unclear. This material consisted of CD4+ T cells sorted from blood, taken at roughly week 53, from a patient treated with tofacitinib. CDR3 DNA sequence: TGTGCCTGGAGTGTACTTCGGCAGGTCAGTGAGCAGTTCTTC. Protein product: CAWSVLRQVSEQFF. The complete variable domain, with remaining parts taken from reference TRBV30 and TRBJ2-1, reads SQTIHQWPATLVQPVGSPLSLECTVEGTSNPNLYWYRQAAGRGLQLLFYSVGIGQISSEVPQNLSASRPQDRQFILSSKKLLLSDSGFYLCAWSVLRQVSEQFFGPGTRLTVL.